The source of this TCR beta chain is a study of blood T cell repertoires in COVID-19. From germline, CDR1 is SEHNR and CDR2 FQNEAQ (reference sequence). This CDR3 contains 16 residues. Trimming left V 2 bases short and J 7 bases short, with 17 bases between. The repertoire was sequenced with immunoSEQ multiplex PCR; TCRdb's copy has only in-frame clones and lacks some. The table has 400,000 or so clones, approximately 85% seen once. The sequencing sample was made of PBMCs or T cells enriched from blood (not recorded which). The sequence was obtained from a woman aged 35 to 49 with acute COVID-19. The genes are TRBV7-9 and TRBJ1-4; maybe TRBD1 (6 bases). The CDR3 spells CASSLSIQGKGEKLFF. CDR3 bases: TGTGCCAGCAGCTTATCCATACAGGGTAAAGGTGAAAAACTGTTTTTT.